This is a list of T cell receptor beta chains from one sample in a study of blood T cell repertoires in COVID-19. Data came from immunoSEQ multiplex PCR; TCRdb stores just in-frame clones and leaves some out. Found here are about 300,000 clones, approximately 88% of them singletons; the top ten hold roughly 1.6%. The sample consisted of peripheral blood. The origin of the receptors is a human donor with COVID-19, enrolled during active disease. The donor label of this sample is uncertain. CDR3s leave out the opening cysteine and the closing phenylalanine or tryptophan. Fields, in order: CDR3 protein, clone size, J gene, V gene. The size entry is marked missing in some rows and otherwise reads once, few, many or a size class.

cdr3_aa: ASKIRREATVWNEQF
clone_size: .
j_call: TRBJ2-1
v_call: TRBV28

cdr3_aa: ASRRSAGSSYEQY
clone_size: once
j_call: TRBJ2-7
v_call: TRBV23-1

cdr3_aa: ASSLVGGGSNQPQH
clone_size: .
j_call: TRBJ1-5
v_call: TRBV7-2

cdr3_aa: ASSPGSGGIYNEQF
clone_size: once
j_call: TRBJ2-1
v_call: TRBV5-1

cdr3_aa: ASSVATPGQSGQETQY
clone_size: .
j_call: TRBJ2-5
v_call: TRBV9

cdr3_aa: ASSQGASNTEAF
clone_size: .
j_call: TRBJ1-1
v_call: TRBV19

cdr3_aa: ASSGQGVTYEQY
clone_size: .
j_call: TRBJ2-7
v_call: TRBV5-4

cdr3_aa: AISEGGGNEKLF
clone_size: .
j_call: TRBJ1-4
v_call: TRBV10-3

cdr3_aa: ASSLGRGPYEQY
clone_size: few
j_call: TRBJ2-7
v_call: TRBV7-8

cdr3_aa: ATSARGLGSNEQF
clone_size: .
j_call: TRBJ2-1
v_call: TRBV24-1

cdr3_aa: ATSRGVRATNEKLF
clone_size: .
j_call: TRBJ1-4
v_call: TRBV15

cdr3_aa: SVEEGREGYT
clone_size: .
j_call: TRBJ1-2
v_call: TRBV29-1

cdr3_aa: ASSFWAPLSPKNGSYGYT
clone_size: .
j_call: TRBJ1-2
v_call: TRBV28

cdr3_aa: ASSLRLAGYEQY
clone_size: .
j_call: TRBJ2-7
v_call: TRBV28

cdr3_aa: ASSRDRGRDTEAF
clone_size: once
j_call: TRBJ1-1
v_call: TRBV5-1

cdr3_aa: ATSRLSRRGLAVAYEQY
clone_size: .
j_call: TRBJ2-7
v_call: TRBV15

cdr3_aa: ASSITGGNQPQH
clone_size: .
j_call: TRBJ1-5
v_call: TRBV19

cdr3_aa: ASSVAGLAPDTQY
clone_size: .
j_call: TRBJ2-3
v_call: TRBV9

cdr3_aa: ASTNSGTELQF
clone_size: .
j_call: TRBJ2-1
v_call: TRBV11-2

cdr3_aa: SAYLAQEQF
clone_size: .
j_call: TRBJ2-1
v_call: TRBV20-1

cdr3_aa: ASSGQNNSPLH
clone_size: .
j_call: TRBJ1-6
v_call: TRBV7-2

cdr3_aa: ATSRDLLAGGTGELF
clone_size: once
j_call: TRBJ2-2
v_call: TRBV15

cdr3_aa: ASSFAEGPQH
clone_size: .
j_call: TRBJ1-5
v_call: TRBV7-9

cdr3_aa: ASSVDGGTEAF
clone_size: .
j_call: TRBJ1-1
v_call: TRBV9

cdr3_aa: ASSYRDGYT
clone_size: .
j_call: TRBJ1-2
v_call: TRBV28

cdr3_aa: ASSRDRGNQPQH
clone_size: .
j_call: TRBJ1-5
v_call: TRBV7-8

cdr3_aa: ASSERVTRN
clone_size: .
j_call: TRBJ2-7
v_call: TRBV2

cdr3_aa: SVDRTGALGEQF
clone_size: .
j_call: TRBJ2-1
v_call: TRBV29-1

cdr3_aa: ASSSGTGGGTDTQY
clone_size: few
j_call: TRBJ2-3
v_call: TRBV7-2

cdr3_aa: ASSLGQGASTDTQY
clone_size: .
j_call: TRBJ2-3
v_call: TRBV2

cdr3_aa: ASSLSRGGEKLF
clone_size: .
j_call: TRBJ1-4
v_call: TRBV28

cdr3_aa: ASSSGTSFEEKLF
clone_size: once
j_call: TRBJ1-4
v_call: TRBV5-1

cdr3_aa: ASSEGGDKLF
clone_size: .
j_call: TRBJ1-4
v_call: TRBV6-5

cdr3_aa: ASRLNPGQGDGYT
clone_size: .
j_call: TRBJ1-2
v_call: TRBV6-5

cdr3_aa: ASSLFSGSSTDTQY
clone_size: .
j_call: TRBJ2-3
v_call: TRBV11-3

cdr3_aa: ASSLGLAGADTQY
clone_size: .
j_call: TRBJ2-3
v_call: TRBV13

cdr3_aa: ASSTSYEQY
clone_size: .
j_call: TRBJ2-7
v_call: TRBV7-9

cdr3_aa: ASSLASGSWETQY
clone_size: .
j_call: TRBJ2-5
v_call: TRBV11-2

cdr3_aa: ASSDSTRGGGYT
clone_size: .
j_call: TRBJ1-2
v_call: TRBV6-4

cdr3_aa: ASSLSGPALSYEQY
clone_size: .
j_call: TRBJ2-7
v_call: TRBV27

cdr3_aa: ASSSTAQRTYNEQF
clone_size: .
j_call: TRBJ2-1
v_call: TRBV27

cdr3_aa: ASSEFLAGNEQF
clone_size: .
j_call: TRBJ2-1
v_call: TRBV2

cdr3_aa: ASSAPGGPSGNTIY
clone_size: once
j_call: TRBJ1-3
v_call: TRBV9